The source of this T cell receptor (beta chain) is a study of cytomegalovirus exposure and HLA in healthy donors. The PCR used 60 Vbeta and 13 Jbeta primers. Here immunoSEQ multiplex PCR was the method, and the copy in TCRdb shows in-frame clones only, minus some. The table shows approximately 150,000 clones, with approximately 80% occurring only once. Notes on this clone: Its matching antigen is unknown.

Study-wide findings and caveats: Some V segments (TRBV6-2 and TRBV6-3 among them) were excluded as indistinguishable.

J lost 8 bases, V lost 3 bases, and 8 bases had no gene match. The CDR3 consists of 15 residues. The germline V gene encodes CDR1 WNHNN and CDR2 SYGVQD (reference sequence). Sequenced sample: PBMCs. This TCR was recovered from a middle-aged man in good health and CMV-seronegative. This chain links TRBV10-1 with TRBJ2-3; 10 nucleotides match TRBD1. The CDR3 sequence: CASSEVPGQGSTQYF. The CDR3 bases are TGCGCCAGCAGTGAAGTCCCGGGACAGGGGAGTACGCAGTATTTT.